The clone carrying this TCR beta chain was detected many times. What it binds is not known. The CDR3 runs 13 residues. CDR1 MNHNS and CDR2 SASEGT come from the germline V gene. V dropped 4 bases and J dropped 4 bases, with 8 bases sitting between them. This sample is part of a study of T cells in Graves' hyperthyroidism and ophthalmopathy. Study details: Staff took peripheral blood when the initial diagnosis was made, before any treatment began. Broader study findings: Model-based prediction identified ophthalmopathy a median around seven months prior to its onset.

It was RNA transcripts that yielded the amplified TCR beta CDR3 regions. First-round RT-PCR of the TCR CDR3 relied on the HTBI primer set. TCRdb re-derived calls from the multiplex PCR reads in MiXCR, one entry per CDR3 protein. The profile shows about 290,000 distinct CDR3 sequences, about an eighth of them singletons. The sample comprised blood. The J gene is TRBJ2-1, the V gene TRBV6-1; D not certain. The clonotype originates from a woman in her 30s with Graves' hyperthyroidism that later progressed to Graves' ophthalmopathy. CDR3 nucleotide sequence: TGTGCCAGCAGTGCAGTACCTTACAATGAGCAGTTCTTC. It codes for CASSAVPYNEQFF.